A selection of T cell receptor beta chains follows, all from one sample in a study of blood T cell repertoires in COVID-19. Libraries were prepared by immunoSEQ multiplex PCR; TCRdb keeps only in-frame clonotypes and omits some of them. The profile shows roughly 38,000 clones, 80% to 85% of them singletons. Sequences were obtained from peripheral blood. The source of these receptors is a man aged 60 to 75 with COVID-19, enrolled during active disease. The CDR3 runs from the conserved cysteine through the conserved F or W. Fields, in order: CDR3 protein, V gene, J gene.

CASSSWTGLTDTQYF,TRBV5-1,TRBJ2-3
CAWSVVQGPSPLHF,TRBV30,TRBJ1-6
CASSLGGLSYEQYF,TRBV7-9,TRBJ2-7
CASRQVNNQPQHF,TRBV6-5,TRBJ1-5
CASTPQGQGSDTQYF,TRBV2,TRBJ2-3
CASSLTGTGNTEAFF,TRBV5-1,TRBJ1-1
CASSLSGPPFDRAYEQYF,TRBV27,TRBJ2-7
CASSLSTRGSFGGYTF,TRBV5-6,TRBJ1-2
CASSFSQNTEAFF,TRBV7-9,TRBJ1-1
CASSLGGTYGYTF,TRBV12-3/TRBV12-4,TRBJ1-2
CASSSTGNHEQFF,TRBV11-3,TRBJ2-1
CASTGTGGSEAFF,TRBV5-1,TRBJ1-1
CASSQGWTGAGELFF,TRBV3-1/TRBV3-2,TRBJ2-2
CASSVGTGTPYEQYF,TRBV9,TRBJ2-7
CASRLPQGTEAFF,TRBV6-5,TRBJ1-1
CATNAGGSNQPQHF,TRBV10-3,TRBJ1-5
CASSQVSYFYGYTF,TRBV3-1/TRBV3-2,TRBJ1-2
CASSLYGDEQFF,TRBV27,TRBJ2-1
CASSLGSGGNTEAFF,TRBV5-6,TRBJ1-1
CASSFRQGRTYNSPLHF,TRBV27,TRBJ1-6
CASSPYLGGDSPLHF,TRBV2,TRBJ1-6
CSVAEGRNTEAFF,TRBV29-1,TRBJ1-1
CASDSTPNTEAFF,TRBV6-5,TRBJ1-1
CASSSGPGLFF,TRBV7-2,TRBJ1-4
CAISEAGQNNSPLHF,TRBV10-3,TRBJ1-6
CASSVAGGQAYEQYF,TRBV9,TRBJ2-7
CASSQGQGGGYTF,TRBV7-9,TRBJ1-2
CASSPRGGLNTEAFF,TRBV19,TRBJ1-1
CASSFRGREGYTF,TRBV12-3/TRBV12-4,TRBJ1-2
CAWSLGNEQFF,TRBV30,TRBJ2-1
CASSIGSDSRKTQYF,TRBV19,TRBJ2-5
CASSSGGSSGNTIYF,TRBV27,TRBJ1-3
CASSQDTGVYGYTF,TRBV4-1,TRBJ1-2
CASSQDFSSYEQYF,TRBV4-3,TRBJ2-7
CASSRLSGKSGEQFF,TRBV11-2,TRBJ2-1
CAISDQVGGQGSTGELFF,TRBV10-3,TRBJ2-2
CASSPGTSGSSYEQYF,TRBV5-4,TRBJ2-7
CASSYSSDYGYTF,TRBV6-6,TRBJ1-2
CASSHGTVGYGYTF,TRBV16,TRBJ1-2
CASSPGQAYEQYF,TRBV12-3/TRBV12-4,TRBJ2-7
CASSLRDRGREGYTF,TRBV5-1,TRBJ1-2
CASSSGQGAETQYF,TRBV5-4,TRBJ2-5
CAWSVPTRTGGNQPQHF,TRBV30,TRBJ1-5
CASSKREAPPGYTF,TRBV7-8,TRBJ1-2
CASSVGPGPSAEPLHF,TRBV9,TRBJ1-6
CASSSPLAGHRETQYF,TRBV9,TRBJ2-5